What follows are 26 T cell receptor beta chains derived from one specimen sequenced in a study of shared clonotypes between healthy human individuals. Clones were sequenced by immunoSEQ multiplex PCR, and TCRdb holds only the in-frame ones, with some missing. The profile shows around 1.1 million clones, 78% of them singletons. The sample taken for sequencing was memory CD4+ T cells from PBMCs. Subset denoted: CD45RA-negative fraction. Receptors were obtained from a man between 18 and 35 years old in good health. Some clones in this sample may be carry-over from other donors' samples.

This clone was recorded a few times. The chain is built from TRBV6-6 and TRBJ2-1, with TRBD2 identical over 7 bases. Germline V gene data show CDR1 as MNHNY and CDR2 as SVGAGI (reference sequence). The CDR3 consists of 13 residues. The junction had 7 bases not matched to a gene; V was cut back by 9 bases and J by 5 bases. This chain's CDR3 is CARSSGRDNEQFF. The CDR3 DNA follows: TGTGCCAGAAGTAGCGGGCGGGACAATGAGCAGTTCTTC.

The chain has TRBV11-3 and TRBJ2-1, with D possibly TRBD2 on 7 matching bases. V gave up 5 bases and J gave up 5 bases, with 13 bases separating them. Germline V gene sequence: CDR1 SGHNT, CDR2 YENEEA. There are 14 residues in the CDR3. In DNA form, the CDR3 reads TGTGCCAGCAGCCTAGGGGGGGTGGACAATGAGCAGTTCTTC. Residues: CASSLGGVDNEQFF.

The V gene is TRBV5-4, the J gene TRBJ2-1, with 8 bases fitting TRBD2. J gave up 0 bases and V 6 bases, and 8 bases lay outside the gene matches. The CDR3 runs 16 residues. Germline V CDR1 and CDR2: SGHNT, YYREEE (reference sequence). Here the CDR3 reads CASIAAGGSSYNEQFF. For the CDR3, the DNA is TGTGCCAGCATTGCGGCGGGGGGAAGCTCCTACAATGAGCAGTTCTTC.

CDR3 residues: CASSLGTLKDQPQHF. As DNA, the CDR3 is TGCGCCAGCAGCTTGGGGACTCTAAAAGATCAGCCCCAGCATTTT. The chain carries TRBV5-1 and TRBJ1-5; D gene ambiguous. Trimming pared 0 bases from V and 5 bases from J, leaving 12 bases between. In germline, CDR1 is SGHRS, CDR2 YFSETQ. CDR3 length: 15 residues.

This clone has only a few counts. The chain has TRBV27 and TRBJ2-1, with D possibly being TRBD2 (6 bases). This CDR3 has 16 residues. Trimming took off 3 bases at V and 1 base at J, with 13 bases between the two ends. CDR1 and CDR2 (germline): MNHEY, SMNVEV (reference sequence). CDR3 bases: TGTGCCAGCAGTTTCCGGGACTTTCGATCCTACAATGAGCAGTTCTTC. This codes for CASSFRDFRSYNEQFF.

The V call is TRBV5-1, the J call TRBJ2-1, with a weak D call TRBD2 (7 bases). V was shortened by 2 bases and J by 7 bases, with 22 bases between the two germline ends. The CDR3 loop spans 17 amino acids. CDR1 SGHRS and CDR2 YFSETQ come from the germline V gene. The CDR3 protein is CASSFSGGRRYGNEQFF. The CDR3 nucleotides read TGCGCCAGCAGCTTCTCCGGGGGGCGTCGGTATGGTAATGAGCAGTTCTTC.

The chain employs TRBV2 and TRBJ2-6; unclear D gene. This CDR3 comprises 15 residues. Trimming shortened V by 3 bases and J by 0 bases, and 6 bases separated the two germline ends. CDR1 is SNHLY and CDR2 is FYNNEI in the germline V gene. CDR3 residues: CASSDTHSGANVLTF. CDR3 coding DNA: TGTGCCAGCAGTGACACCCACTCTGGGGCCAACGTCCTGACTTTC.

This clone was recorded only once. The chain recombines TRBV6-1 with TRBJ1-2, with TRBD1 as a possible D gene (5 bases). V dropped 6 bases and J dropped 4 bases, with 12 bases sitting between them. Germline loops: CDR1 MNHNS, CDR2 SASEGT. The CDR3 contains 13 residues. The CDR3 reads CASRETDPYGYTF. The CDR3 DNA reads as TGTGCCAGCAGGGAGACAGATCCCTATGGCTACACCTTC.

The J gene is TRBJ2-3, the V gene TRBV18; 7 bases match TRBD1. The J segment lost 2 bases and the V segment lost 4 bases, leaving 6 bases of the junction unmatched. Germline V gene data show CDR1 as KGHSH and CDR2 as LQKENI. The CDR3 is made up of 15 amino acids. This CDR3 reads CASSLLTGTTDTQYF. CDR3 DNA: TGTGCCAGCTCACTTTTGACAGGGACCACAGATACGCAGTATTTT.

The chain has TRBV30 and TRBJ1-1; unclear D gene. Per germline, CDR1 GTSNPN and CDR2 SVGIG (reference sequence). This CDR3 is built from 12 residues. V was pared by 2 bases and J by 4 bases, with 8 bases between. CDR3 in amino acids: CAWSRTGTEAFF. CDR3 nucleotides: TGTGCCTGGAGTAGGACTGGCACTGAAGCTTTCTTT.

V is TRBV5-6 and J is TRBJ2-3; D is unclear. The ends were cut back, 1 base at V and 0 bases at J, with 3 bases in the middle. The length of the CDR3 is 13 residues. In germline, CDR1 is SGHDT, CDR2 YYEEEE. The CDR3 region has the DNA TGTGCCAGCAGCTTGAAAAGCACAGATACGCAGTATTTT. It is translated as CASSLKSTDTQYF.

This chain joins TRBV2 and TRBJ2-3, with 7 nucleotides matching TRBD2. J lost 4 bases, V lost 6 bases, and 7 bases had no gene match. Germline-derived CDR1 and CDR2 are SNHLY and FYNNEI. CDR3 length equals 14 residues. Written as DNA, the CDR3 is TGTGCCAGCAGAACTCCGCGGGAGTCAGATACGCAGTATTTT. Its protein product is CASRTPRESDTQYF.

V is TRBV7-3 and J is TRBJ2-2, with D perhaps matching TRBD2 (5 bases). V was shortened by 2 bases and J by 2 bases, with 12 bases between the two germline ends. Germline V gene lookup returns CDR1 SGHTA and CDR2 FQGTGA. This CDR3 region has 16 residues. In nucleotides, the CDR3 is TGTGCCAGCAGCTTACTGGCGGGTATAAACACCGGGGAGCTGTTTTTT. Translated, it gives CASSLLAGINTGELFF.

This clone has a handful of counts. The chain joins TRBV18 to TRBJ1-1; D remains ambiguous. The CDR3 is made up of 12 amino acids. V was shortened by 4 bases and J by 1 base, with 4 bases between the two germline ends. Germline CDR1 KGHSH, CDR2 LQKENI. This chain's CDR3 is CASSQANTEAFF. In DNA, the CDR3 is TGTGCCAGCTCACAAGCGAACACTGAAGCTTTCTTT.

The CDR3 protein is CAISVSTARYGYTF. The CDR3 DNA is TGTGCCATCAGTGTTAGCACGGCTCGCTATGGCTACACCTTC. This chain links TRBV10-3 with TRBJ1-2; the D is unclear. Germline CDR1 ENHRY, CDR2 SYGVKD. V gave up 4 bases and J gave up 4 bases, with 13 bases separating them. The CDR3 loop spans 14 amino acids.

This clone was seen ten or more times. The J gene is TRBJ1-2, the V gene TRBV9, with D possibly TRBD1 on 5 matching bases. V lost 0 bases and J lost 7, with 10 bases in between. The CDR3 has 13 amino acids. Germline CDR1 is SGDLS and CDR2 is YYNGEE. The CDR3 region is CASSVVQGAGYTF. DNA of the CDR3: TGTGCCAGCAGCGTAGTGCAGGGCGCTGGCTACACCTTC.

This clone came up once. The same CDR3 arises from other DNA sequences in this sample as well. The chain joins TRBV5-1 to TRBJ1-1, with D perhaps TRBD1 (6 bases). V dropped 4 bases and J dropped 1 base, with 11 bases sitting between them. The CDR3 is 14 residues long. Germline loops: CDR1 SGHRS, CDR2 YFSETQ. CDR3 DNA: TGCGCCAGCAGCCTACAGGGATCGAACACTGAAGCTTTCTTT. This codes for CASSLQGSNTEAFF.

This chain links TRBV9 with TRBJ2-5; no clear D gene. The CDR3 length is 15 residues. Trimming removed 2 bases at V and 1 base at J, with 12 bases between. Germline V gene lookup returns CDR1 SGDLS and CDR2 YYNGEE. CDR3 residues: CASSVSPQPQETQYF. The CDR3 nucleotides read TGTGCCAGCAGCGTCTCCCCCCAGCCCCAAGAGACCCAGTACTTC.

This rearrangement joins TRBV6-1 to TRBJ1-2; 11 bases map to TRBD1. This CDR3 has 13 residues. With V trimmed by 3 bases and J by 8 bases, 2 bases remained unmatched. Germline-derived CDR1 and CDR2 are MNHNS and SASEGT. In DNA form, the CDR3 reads TGTGCCAGCAGTGAGGGACAGGGGGGCGGCTACACCTTC. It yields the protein CASSEGQGGGYTF.

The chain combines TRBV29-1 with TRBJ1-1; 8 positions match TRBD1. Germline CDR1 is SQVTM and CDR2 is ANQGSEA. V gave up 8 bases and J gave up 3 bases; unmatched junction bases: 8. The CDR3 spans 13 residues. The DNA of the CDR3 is TGCAGCTCTTACAGGGGGGGGGACACTGAAGCTTTCTTT. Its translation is CSSYRGGDTEAFF.

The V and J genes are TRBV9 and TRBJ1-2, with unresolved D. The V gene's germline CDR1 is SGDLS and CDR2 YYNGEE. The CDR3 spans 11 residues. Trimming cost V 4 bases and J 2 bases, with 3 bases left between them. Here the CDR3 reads CASSTNYGYTF. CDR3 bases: TGTGCCAGCAGCACAAACTATGGCTACACCTTC. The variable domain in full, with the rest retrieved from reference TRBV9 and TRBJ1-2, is DSGVTQTPKHLITATGQRVTLRCSPRSGDLSVYWYQQSLDQGLQFLIQYYNGEERAKGNILERFSAQQFPDLHSELNLSSLELGDSALYFCASSTNYGYTFGSGTRLTVV.

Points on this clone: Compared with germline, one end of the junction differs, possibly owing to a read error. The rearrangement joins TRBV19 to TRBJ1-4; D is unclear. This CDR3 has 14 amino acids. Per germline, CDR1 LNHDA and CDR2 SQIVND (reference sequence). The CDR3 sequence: CASSPSGGGQSYLF. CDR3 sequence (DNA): TGTGCCAGTAGTCCGTCGGGTGGTGGCCAGAGCTACCTTTTT.

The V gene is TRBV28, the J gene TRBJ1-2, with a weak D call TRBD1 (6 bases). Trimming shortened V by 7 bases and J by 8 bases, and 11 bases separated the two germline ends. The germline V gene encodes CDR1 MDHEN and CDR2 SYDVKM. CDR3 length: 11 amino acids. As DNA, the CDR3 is TGTGCCAGCATGGACAGCCCGGGCTACACCTTC. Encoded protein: CASMDSPGYTF.

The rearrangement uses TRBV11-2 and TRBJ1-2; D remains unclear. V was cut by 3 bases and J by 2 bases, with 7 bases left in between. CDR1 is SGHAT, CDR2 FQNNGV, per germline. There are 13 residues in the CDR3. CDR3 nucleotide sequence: TGTGCCAGCAGCTTGAACCGGAACTATGGCTACACCTTC. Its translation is CASSLNRNYGYTF.

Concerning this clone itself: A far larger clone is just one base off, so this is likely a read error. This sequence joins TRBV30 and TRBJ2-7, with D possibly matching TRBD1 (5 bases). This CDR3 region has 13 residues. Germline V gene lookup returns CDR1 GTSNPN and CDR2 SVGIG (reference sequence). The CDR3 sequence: CAWSPKGLDERYF. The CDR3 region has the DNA TGTGCCTGGAGTCCTAAGGGGTTGGACGAGCGGTACTTC. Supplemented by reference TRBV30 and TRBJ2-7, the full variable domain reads SQTIHQWPATLVQPVGSPLSLECTVEGTSNPNLYWYRQAAGRGLQLLFYSVGIGQISSEVPQNLSASRPQDRQFILSSKKLLLSDSGFYLCAWSPKGLDERYFGPGTRLTVT.

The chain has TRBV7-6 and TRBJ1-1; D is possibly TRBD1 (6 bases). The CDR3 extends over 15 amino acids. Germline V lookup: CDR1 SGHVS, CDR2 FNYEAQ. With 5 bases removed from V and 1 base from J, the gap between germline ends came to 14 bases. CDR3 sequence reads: CASSLRGARNTEAFF. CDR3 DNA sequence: TGTGCCAGCAGCCTCAGGGGAGCGCGGAACACTGAAGCTTTCTTT. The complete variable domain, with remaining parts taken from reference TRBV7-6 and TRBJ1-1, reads GAGVSQSPRYKVTKRGQDVALRCDPISGHVSLYWYRQALGQGPEFLTYFNYEAQQDKSGLPNDRFSAERPEGSISTLTIQRTEQRDSAMYRCASSLRGARNTEAFFGQGTRLTVV.